This section outlines one TCR beta chain sequence together with its context. This record belongs to a study of blood T cell repertoires in COVID-19. Study-level background: Acute and convalescent COVID-19 samples came from the United States, Italy and Spain.

Germline CDR1 reads ENHRY; CDR2 reads SYGVKD. V lost 6 bases and J 8 bases, leaving 11 bases between the germline ends. This CDR3 has 12 amino acids. The data were produced by immunoSEQ multiplex PCR, yet TCRdb's version contains in-frame clones alone and is incomplete. Counted here are some 320,000 clones, approximately 89% occurring once; the ten biggest clones make up 2.5% to 3%. Source material: PBMCs or T cells enriched from blood (not recorded which). This rearrangement joins TRBV10-3 to TRBJ2-1, with D possibly matching TRBD2 (7 bases). The clonotype comes from a woman between 50 and 59 years old who had been exposed to COVID-19. The CDR3: CAIREGGDEQFF. DNA for the CDR3: TGTGCCATCAGGGAGGGGGGGGATGAGCAGTTCTTC.